The rows below give T cell receptor beta chains drawn from one sample of a study of identical twins. One entry per CDR3 protein results from TCRdb running MiXCR on the 5' RACE reads. The table has under 900,000 distinct CDR3 sequences, 9% to 15% seen once; the top ten hold 1.5% to 2%. The sample was also reused in another study, on yellow fever vaccine responses in identical twins.

Sequences were obtained from PBMCs. The receptors were sampled from a woman between 18 and 30 years old in good health. Both conserved end residues are part of each CDR3. D genes are given only for firm matches. Clone size is stated in some rows and not others, as once, few, many or a class when expanded.

TRBD2	few	TRBJ2-1	TRBV9	CASSVVALAGYNEQFF	TGTGCCAGCAGCGTAGTCGCACTAGCGGGTTACAATGAGCAGTTCTTC
NA	few	TRBJ2-7	TRBV20-1	CSASNPGDGYYEQYF	TGCAGTGCTAGCAATCCCGGGGACGGATACTACGAGCAGTACTTC
NA	NA	TRBJ1-3	TRBV10-3	CAISEGGSSGNTIYF	TGTGCCATCAGTGAGGGGGGGAGCTCTGGAAACACCATATATTTT
NA	few	TRBJ2-2	TRBV4-1	CASSTPTGELFF	TGCGCCAGCAGCACCCCCACCGGGGAGCTGTTTTTT
NA	NA	TRBJ2-7	TRBV12-3/TRBV12-4	CASGEGTPYEQYF	TGTGCCAGCGGTGAGGGGACCCCCTACGAGCAGTACTTC
NA	NA	TRBJ2-7	TRBV7-9	CASSKTVDEQYF	TGTGCCAGCAGCAAAACAGTTGACGAGCAGTACTTC
NA	NA	TRBJ2-1	TRBV6-1	CASRPSGTREQFF	TGTGCCAGCAGACCAAGCGGGACACGGGAGCAGTTCTTC
NA	few	TRBJ2-6	TRBV3-1	CASSQADRGPSGANVLTF	TGTGCCAGCAGCCAAGCGGATCGAGGTCCCTCTGGGGCCAACGTCCTGACTTTC
TRBD1	many	TRBJ1-5	TRBV12-3/TRBV12-4	CASATGGNQPQHF	TGTGCCAGCGCCACAGGGGGCAATCAGCCCCAGCATTTT
NA	NA	TRBJ2-3	TRBV20-1	CSARRQMLDTQYF	TGCAGTGCTAGACGACAGATGCTAGATACGCAGTATTTT
TRBD1	many	TRBJ1-5	TRBV5-1	CASSFTGDGQPQHF	TGCGCCAGCAGCTTTACAGGGGACGGTCAGCCCCAGCATTTT
TRBD2	NA	TRBJ2-1	TRBV7-8	CASSLALAGGQDNEQFF	TGTGCCAGCAGCTTAGCCCTAGCGGGAGGCCAAGACAATGAGCAGTTCTTC
TRBD1	NA	TRBJ2-1	TRBV28	CASSLLPDREIVNEQFF	TGTGCCAGCAGTTTACTCCCGGACAGGGAGATTGTCAATGAGCAGTTCTTC
NA	few	TRBJ1-2	TRBV7-9	CASSLGTGTGYGYTF	TGTGCCAGCAGCTTAGGTACAGGGACGGGATATGGCTACACCTTC
NA	few	TRBJ2-3	TRBV29-1	CSVEPRGARADTQYF	TGCAGCGTTGAACCCCGGGGGGCGCGGGCAGATACGCAGTATTTT
NA	few	TRBJ2-3	TRBV5-1	CASCGAGIITDTQYF	TGCGCCAGCTGTGGGGCAGGGATAATCACAGATACGCAGTATTTT
NA	few	TRBJ1-3	TRBV10-3	CAIREGVNSGNTIYF	TGTGCCATCAGGGAGGGAGTTAACTCTGGAAACACCATATATTTT
NA	once	TRBJ2-1	TRBV5-1	CASGTGGGSYNEQFF	TGCGCCAGCGGAACGGGGGGCGGCTCCTACAATGAGCAGTTCTTC
TRBD1	NA	TRBJ1-5	TRBV7-9	CASSLAYRGIQPQHF	TGTGCCAGCAGCTTAGCCTACAGGGGTATTCAGCCCCAGCATTTT
TRBD2	NA	TRBJ2-6	TRBV27	CASSPGGGFGANVLTF	TGTGCCAGCAGCCCCGGCGGGGGGTTTGGGGCCAACGTCCTGACTTTC
TRBD1	NA	TRBJ2-6	TRBV6-1	CASSKDRALSGANVLTF	TGTGCCAGCAGTAAGGACAGGGCACTCTCTGGGGCCAACGTCCTGACTTTC
TRBD2	NA	TRBJ2-7	TRBV29-1	CSVTSGRAYEQYF	TGCAGCGTAACTAGCGGGAGGGCCTACGAGCAGTACTTC